Following are 2 T cell receptor beta chains from one sample sequenced in a study of OX40 agonist ivuxolimab in advanced cancers. Repertoires were generated with immunoSEQ multiplex PCR, while TCRdb's copy carries only in-frame clones and drops some. This repertoire shows about 79,000 clones, roughly 88% found once; its top ten account for 0.33%. The material sequenced was CD4+ or CD8+ T cells sorted from blood, taken in a trial of the OX40 agonist ivuxolimab. The receptor source for this set is an adult with an advanced solid tumor such as melanoma, head and neck, liver or kidney cancer.

The J gene is TRBJ1-5, the V gene TRBV5-8; no reliable D call. Trimming removed 0 bases from V and 6 bases from J, with 7 bases in between. CDR3 length: 13 residues. Per the germline V gene, CDR1 is SGHTS and CDR2 is YDEGEE. The CDR3 spells CASSLEAGQPQHF. CDR3 coding DNA: TGTGCCAGCAGCTTGGAGGCCGGTCAGCCCCAGCATTTT.

The rearrangement links TRBV19 to TRBJ2-3; either TRBD1 or TRBD2 may fit D (6 bases each). This CDR3 region has 14 residues. The V gene's germline CDR1 is LNHDA and CDR2 SQIVND (reference sequence). V dropped 5 bases and J dropped 2 bases, with 11 bases sitting between them. CDR3 amino acids: CASSGGGVTDTQYF. The CDR3 DNA sequence: TGTGCCAGTAGTGGAGGGGGAGTCACAGATACGCAGTATTTT. Full variable domain (missing parts from reference TRBV19 and TRBJ2-3): DGGITQSPKYLFRKEGQNVTLSCEQNLNHDAMYWYRQDPGQGLRLIYYSQIVNDFQKGDIAEGYSVSREKKESFPLTVTSAQKNPTAFYLCASSGGGVTDTQYFGPGTRLTVL.